Listed here are 10 T cell receptor beta chains from one sample, sequenced in a study of T cell repertoires in cytomegalovirus infection. No antigens are known for them. MiXCR, run by TCRdb on the reads, gives a single entry per CDR3 protein. The sample yields approximately 990,000 distinct CDR3 sequences, roughly 31% seen once. The sequencing used cultured CD8+ T cells from PBMCs, collected from culture after CMV antigen stimulation. These receptors all stem from a human donor in good health (CMV status not recorded). Some clones in this sample may be carry-over from other donors' samples.

This clonotype was detected many times. This chain joins TRBV7-9 and TRBJ2-7, with TRBD2 matching over 7 bases. The CDR3 loop spans 15 amino acids. The germline V gene has CDR1 SEHNR and CDR2 FQNEAQ (reference sequence). V shed 9 bases, J shed 3 bases, and the junction held 14 bases outside the gene matches. CDR3: CASGTQSGNNYEQYF. CDR3 DNA: TGTGCCAGTGGGACTCAAAGCGGGAATAACTACGAGCAGTACTTC.

The chain uses TRBV7-6 and TRBJ2-7; D gene unclear. V lost 4 bases, J lost 2 bases, and 6 bases lay in between. The CDR3 has 12 amino acids. Germline lookup yields CDR1 SGHVS and CDR2 FNYEAQ. The CDR3 DNA reads as TGTGCCAGCAGCTCTTACCCCTACGAGCAGTACGTC. Its protein product is CASSSYPYEQYV.

The gene calls are TRBV20-1 and TRBJ2-3; D gene uncertain. With 6 bases removed from V and 2 bases from J, the gap between germline ends came to 9 bases. The CDR3 sequence is 12 residues long. Per the germline V gene, CDR1 is DFQATT and CDR2 is SNEGSKA (reference sequence). Here the CDR3 reads CSATHDTDTQYF. The CDR3 DNA sequence: TGCAGTGCCACTCACGACACAGATACGCAGTATTTT.

The chain employs TRBV24-1 and TRBJ2-1; TRBD1 agrees at 9 bases. V trimming: 5 bases; J trimming: 8 bases; junction bases outside the gene matches: 3. There are 13 residues in the CDR3. CDR1 is KGHDR and CDR2 is SFDVKD in the germline V gene. CDR3 loop: CATSVWTGDEQFF. In DNA, the CDR3 is TGTGCCACCAGTGTATGGACAGGGGATGAGCAGTTCTTC.

The rearrangement uses TRBV7-9 and TRBJ1-5; the D is unclear. V was shortened by 5 bases and J by 4 bases, with 12 bases between the two germline ends. The CDR3 has 14 residues. Germline V gene lookup returns CDR1 SEHNR and CDR2 FQNEAQ (reference sequence). The CDR3 region has the DNA TGTGCCAGCAGCCAAGGTGGTGTAAATCAGCCCCAGCATTTT. Amino acid sequence: CASSQGGVNQPQHF.

This chain joins TRBV7-9 and TRBJ1-1, with D unresolved. CDR1 is SEHNR, CDR2 FQNEAQ, per germline (reference sequence). V lost 1 base and J 1 base, leaving 7 bases between the germline ends. The CDR3 consists of 14 residues. The CDR3 coding sequence is TGTGCCAGCAGCTTAGAGGAACAGAACACTGAAGCTTTCTTT. It specifies CASSLEEQNTEAFF.

This clonotype was counted a few times. The CDR3 protein is CASSFDPRIDRNYGYTF. The CDR3 DNA sequence: TGTGCCAGCAGCTTCGACCCTAGGATTGACAGAAACTATGGCTACACCTTC. The J gene is TRBJ1-2, the V gene TRBV7-9; possibly TRBD1 for D (5 bases). CDR1 is SEHNR, CDR2 FQNEAQ, per germline (reference sequence). V was pared by 3 bases and J by 2 bases, with 19 bases between. The CDR3 loop spans 17 amino acids.

The V and J genes are TRBV10-3 and TRBJ2-2, with D unresolved. Trimming took 0 bases from V and 0 from J, leaving 8 bases between them. CDR1 and CDR2 from the germline V gene are ENHRY and SYGVKD. This CDR3 is 16 amino acids long. The CDR3, as DNA: TGTGCCATCAGTGAGTCGTTATCCGCGAACACCGGGGAGCTGTTTTTT. Its translation: CAISESLSANTGELFF.

This chain links TRBV9 with TRBJ2-5; D perhaps matches TRBD1 (5 bases). Germline-derived CDR1 and CDR2 are SGDLS and YYNGEE. V was shortened by 1 base and J by 5 bases, with 12 bases between the two germline ends. CDR3 length: 14 residues. The CDR3 region has the DNA TGTGCCAGCAGCGTAACCCAGGGCAAGGAGACCCAGTACTTC. Its protein is CASSVTQGKETQYF.

This clonotype showed up just a few times. This rearrangement joins TRBV11-2 to TRBJ2-2; TRBD1 or TRBD2 may be the D gene (5 bases each). This CDR3 comprises 18 residues. Germline V CDR1 and CDR2: SGHAT, FQNNGV. V dropped 5 bases and J dropped 6 bases, with 25 bases sitting between them. CDR3 in DNA: TGTGCCAGCAGCCCCCGGGACCGCAGGAGGTTTGAATCCGGGGAGCTGTTTTTT. This translates into CASSPRDRRRFESGELFF.